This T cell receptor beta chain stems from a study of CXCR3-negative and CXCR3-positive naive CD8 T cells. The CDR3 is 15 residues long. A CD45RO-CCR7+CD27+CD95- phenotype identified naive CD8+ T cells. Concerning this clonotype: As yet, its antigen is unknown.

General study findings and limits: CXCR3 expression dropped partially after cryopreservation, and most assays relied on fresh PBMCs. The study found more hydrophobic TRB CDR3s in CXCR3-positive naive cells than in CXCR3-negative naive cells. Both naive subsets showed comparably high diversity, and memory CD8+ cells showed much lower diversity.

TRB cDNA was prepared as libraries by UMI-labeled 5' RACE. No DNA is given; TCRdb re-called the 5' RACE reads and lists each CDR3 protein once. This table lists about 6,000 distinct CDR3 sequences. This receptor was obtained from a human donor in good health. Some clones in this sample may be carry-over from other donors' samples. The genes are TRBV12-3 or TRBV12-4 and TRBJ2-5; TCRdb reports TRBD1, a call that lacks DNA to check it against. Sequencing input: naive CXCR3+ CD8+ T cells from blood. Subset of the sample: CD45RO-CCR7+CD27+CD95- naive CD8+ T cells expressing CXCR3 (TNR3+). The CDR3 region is CASSFIGGTGETQYF.